The present entry profiles one T cell receptor (beta chain) with its context. Control samples came 1 year after myeloablative marrow transplants with methotrexate plus calcineurin inhibitor. The data derive from a study of T cells after posttransplantation cyclophosphamide. TCRdb keeps only in-frame clones here, not all; method: immunoSEQ multiplex PCR. The sample shows roughly 10,000 clones, more than 70% of them seen only once. Germline trimming cut 8 bases from V and 3 bases from J; bases unmatched to any gene: 12. This CDR3 region has 15 residues. Per the germline V gene, CDR1 is MNHEY and CDR2 is SVGAGI.

The TCR was taken from a male patient aged 45-60 years who received an allogeneic stem cell transplant from an unrelated donor, was CMV-positive, and had chronic GVHD only. The graft donor may account for some of the T cells. V and J are TRBV6-5 and TRBJ2-7; 8 bases match TRBD1. The sample consisted of PBMCs, taken around 440 days after allogeneic stem cell transplant with calcineurin inhibitor and methotrexate. The CDR3 reads CASRGTGPNVYEQYF. The CDR3 DNA reads as TGTGCCAGCCGCGGGACAGGCCCGAACGTCTACGAGCAGTACTTC.